The 25 T cell receptor beta chains below come from one sample, sequenced in a study of T-cell memory formation after mild COVID-19 (dated by TCRdb to the early 2020s). The library came from 5' RACE. TCRdb lists the instrument as Illumina NovaSeq 6000. TCRdb cleaned the public reads at Q25 with fastp, built clones with MiXCR and kept in-frame beta chains. Each CDR3 protein appears once, grouped with its most common genes and DNA. The sample profile shows about 470,000 distinct CDR3 sequences; around a quarter of them were found once. The ten top clones hold around 12% of the sample. The sequenced sample was PBMCs or a T cell subset sorted from them (not recorded which). Receptor source: an adult woman who had mild COVID-19 (a few samples of this study predate the infection). The sample titles of this study are shuffled in the database, so cell type and time point are left out; the donor was told from shared clones.

This chain uses TRBV2 with TRBJ2-2; D unclear. Trimming shortened V by 4 bases and J by 2 bases, and 8 bases separated the two germline ends. Germline V gene sequence: CDR1 SNHLY, CDR2 FYNNEI. The CDR3 contains 14 residues. DNA for the CDR3: TGTGCCAGCAGTGTCTTGGGTAACACCGGGGAGCTGTTTTTT. Translated, it gives CASSVLGNTGELFF.

The chain combines TRBV24-1 with TRBJ2-7; weak D call: TRBD1 (6 bases). The V gene lost 3 bases and the J gene lost 3 bases, with 14 bases spanning the gap. Germline V gene lookup returns CDR1 KGHDR and CDR2 SFDVKD. The CDR3 totals 15 residues. CDR3 residues: CATSDARDISYEQYF. The CDR3 DNA reads TGTGCCACCAGTGATGCCCGGGACATTAGCTACGAGCAGTACTTC.

The chain combines TRBV28 with TRBJ2-5, with 10 bases that match TRBD2. Per germline, CDR1 MDHEN and CDR2 SYDVKM. CDR3 length: 15 amino acids. Unmatched junction bases numbered 7, after V lost 4 bases and J lost 5 bases. The CDR3 loop reads CASSSSSGRGETQYF. The CDR3 DNA reads as TGTGCCAGCAGTTCATCGAGCGGGAGGGGGGAGACCCAGTACTTC.

This clonotype was counted only a few times. This rearrangement joins TRBV27 to TRBJ2-1; TRBD1 is a possible D gene (5 bases). Germline V CDR1 and CDR2: MNHEY, SMNVEV (reference sequence). This CDR3 contains 14 residues. V lost 7 bases to trimming and J lost 5 bases, with 15 bases between them. The CDR3 region has the DNA TGTGCCAGCACCTCTTGGGGCGATAACAATGAGCAGTTCTTC. Translating gives CASTSWGDNNEQFF.

This clonotype showed up just a few times. This chain joins TRBV9 and TRBJ2-5; D is possibly TRBD2 (6 bases). Germline CDR1 reads SGDLS; CDR2 reads YYNGEE. Deletions cut 6 bases from V and 3 bases from J, with 21 bases between. This CDR3 contains 16 residues. CDR3 nucleotide sequence: TGTGCCAGCAACAGGCTCGGGGGAGGTGGGAAAGAGACCCAGTACTTC. Its translation is CASNRLGGGGKETQYF.

The genes are TRBV6-2 or TRBV6-3 and TRBJ2-3; the match to TRBD2 covers 7 bases. The junction had 7 bases not matched to a gene; V was cut back by 5 bases and J by 2 bases. This CDR3 region has 15 residues. Germline CDR1 reads MNHEY; CDR2 reads SVGEGT. The CDR3, as DNA: TGTGCCAGCAGTCCTAGCGGATTCCCCACAGATACGCAGTATTTT. This gives the protein CASSPSGFPTDTQYF.

The chain employs TRBV20-1 and TRBJ2-1; D is undetermined. Germline lookup yields CDR1 DFQATT and CDR2 SNEGSKA (reference sequence). V was clipped by 0 bases and J by 12 bases, with 18 bases between them. This CDR3 is built from 14 residues. CDR3 amino acids: CSARDAPDIVGQFF. The CDR3 region has the DNA TGCAGTGCTAGAGATGCCCCCGACATCGTTGGGCAGTTCTTC.

This rearrangement joins TRBV5-1 to TRBJ2-1; a weak D match, TRBD1 (5 bases). The V gene lost 4 bases and the J gene lost 6 bases, with 17 bases spanning the gap. The CDR3 spans 15 residues. Germline assignment: CDR1 SGHRS and CDR2 YFSETQ. The CDR3 sequence: CASSTLDTAGNEQFF. In DNA, the CDR3 is TGCGCCAGCAGCACGCTGGACACTGCAGGCAATGAGCAGTTCTTC.

This clonotype was observed a handful of times. The chain joins TRBV7-2 to TRBJ2-2, with D possibly being TRBD1 (6 bases). The germline gives CDR1 SGHTA, CDR2 FQGNSA. The CDR3 has 15 residues. V lost 1 base and J 1 base, leaving 7 bases between the germline ends. Here the CDR3 DNA reads TGTGCCAGCAGCTTAGGGACAGTGAACACCGGGGAGCTGTTTTTT. Its translation: CASSLGTVNTGELFF.

The chain has TRBV5-5 and TRBJ2-5; possibly TRBD2 for D (5 bases). Trimming took 0 bases from V and 5 from J, leaving 17 bases between them. The V gene's germline CDR1 is SGHKS and CDR2 YYEKEE (reference sequence). The length of the CDR3 is 16 residues. The CDR3 sequence: CASSLASTGVGETQYF. For the CDR3, the DNA is TGTGCCAGCAGCTTGGCGTCTACCGGGGTGGGGGAGACCCAGTACTTC.

This clonotype has more than one count but fewer than ten. The chain employs TRBV3-1 and TRBJ2-1; 11 bases line up with TRBD2. V dropped 1 base and J dropped 7; count of bases not matched to a gene: 6. CDR1 is LGHDT, CDR2 YNNKEL, per germline (reference sequence). This CDR3 has 16 residues. CDR3 residues: CASSQALAGVLNEQFF. CDR3 nucleotides: TGTGCCAGCAGCCAAGCACTAGCGGGAGTTCTGAATGAGCAGTTCTTC.

V usage is TRBV5-6 and J usage is TRBJ2-7; D might be TRBD2 (6 bases). In germline, CDR1 is SGHDT, CDR2 YYEEEE. Trimming removed 4 bases at V and 6 bases at J, with 11 bases between. CDR3 length: 12 residues. Written as DNA, the CDR3 is TGTGCCAGCAGCACGACTAGTAGCGAGCAGTACTTC. It encodes CASSTTSSEQYF. Together with reference TRBV5-6 and TRBJ2-7, the CDR3 gives the full variable domain: DAGVTQSPTHLIKTRGQQVTLRCSPKSGHDTVSWYQQALGQGPQFIFQYYEEEERQRGNFPDRFSGHQFPNYSSELNVNALLLGDSALYLCASSTTSSEQYFGPGTRLTVT.

This chain joins TRBV7-8 and TRBJ2-3; D unclear. Trimming shortened V by 5 bases and J by 3 bases, and 18 bases separated the two germline ends. The CDR3 extends over 16 amino acids. Germline values: CDR1 SGHVS, CDR2 FQNEAQ. The CDR3 region is CASSPNSQVWTDTQYF. In nucleotides, the CDR3 is TGTGCCAGCAGCCCGAACAGCCAGGTGTGGACAGATACGCAGTATTTT.

The J gene is TRBJ1-2, the V gene TRBV11-2; D might be TRBD1 (6 bases). The germline V gene has CDR1 SGHAT and CDR2 FQNNGV. The CDR3 consists of 14 residues. V was pared by 0 bases and J by 8 bases, with 13 bases between. The CDR3 protein is CASSLDLRGGGYTF. As DNA, the CDR3 is TGTGCCAGCAGCTTAGATCTCAGGGGAGGAGGCTACACCTTC.

The rearrangement uses TRBV20-1 and TRBJ1-5; D is unresolved. The ends were cut back, 6 bases at V and 1 base at J, with 10 bases in the middle. This CDR3 has 13 amino acids. CDR1 is DFQATT, CDR2 SNEGSKA, per germline (reference sequence). The chain's CDR3 is CSASPDSNQPQHF. Written as DNA, the CDR3 is TGCAGTGCGAGCCCTGACAGCAATCAGCCCCAGCATTTT.

V gene TRBV18 combines with J gene TRBJ2-1, with D tentatively TRBD2 (6 bases). V was shortened by 5 bases and J by 9 bases, with 14 bases between the two germline ends. Germline CDR1 is KGHSH and CDR2 is LQKENI. The CDR3 runs to 13 residues. Here the CDR3 reads CASSGGREREQFF. In nucleotides, the CDR3 is TGTGCCAGCTCAGGGGGGAGAGAGCGTGAGCAGTTCTTC. Together with reference TRBV18 and TRBJ2-1, the CDR3 gives the full variable domain: NAGVMQNPRHLVRRRGQEARLRCSPMKGHSHVYWYRQLPEEGLKFMVYLQKENIIDESGMPKERFSAEFPKEGPSILRIQQVVRGDSAAYFCASSGGREREQFFGPGTRLTVL.

The rearrangement joins TRBV5-6 to TRBJ2-2; 9 positions match TRBD1. V lost 3 bases to trimming and J lost 7 bases; unmatched junction nucleotides: 4. CDR3 length: 14 amino acids. Germline CDR1 and CDR2: SGHDT and YYEEEE. CDR3 sequence (DNA): TGTGCCAGCAGCTCAGTGGGACAGGGCGGGGAGCTGTTTTTT. Protein: CASSSVGQGGELFF.

This clonotype was detected a few times. The chain uses TRBV12-3 or TRBV12-4 and TRBJ1-6; D may be TRBD1 (6 bases). V was pared by 5 bases and J by 9 bases, with 17 bases between. This CDR3 has 15 residues. CDR3 in DNA: TGTGCCAGCAGTGCCGCCGACAGGCGAGCTTCACCCCTCCACTTT. Translation: CASSAADRRASPLHF.

The chain combines TRBV7-9 with TRBJ1-1; D is unresolved. The V gene lost 4 bases and the J gene lost 1 base, with 10 bases spanning the gap. Germline V gene lookup returns CDR1 SEHNR and CDR2 FQNEAQ (reference sequence). This CDR3 region has 14 residues. CDR3 coding DNA: TGTGCCAGCAGCTCATGGGAACAGAACACTGAAGCTTTCTTT. Translated: CASSSWEQNTEAFF.

In this sample, this clonotype turned up a few times. This rearrangement joins TRBV12-3 or TRBV12-4 to TRBJ2-3; D not resolved. The CDR3 consists of 12 residues. V lost 4 bases and J lost 4, with 6 bases in between. Written as DNA, the CDR3 is TGTGCCAGCAGTTCCCTATCAGATACGCAGTATTTT. Residues: CASSSLSDTQYF.

This clonotype was recorded a few times. This CDR3 reads CASSGGRPEFYEQYF. The CDR3 DNA sequence: TGTGCCAGCAGTGGGGGACGGCCAGAATTCTACGAGCAGTACTTC. The chain combines TRBV6-2 or TRBV6-3 with TRBJ2-7; D possibly matches TRBD1 or TRBD2 (5 bases each). V was pared by 5 bases and J by 3 bases, with 17 bases between. The germline V gene encodes CDR1 MNHEY and CDR2 SVGEGT. The CDR3 has 15 residues.

This clonotype showed up many times. The V call is TRBV19, the J call TRBJ1-1; the D is unclear. The ends were cut back, 4 bases at V and 1 base at J, with 7 bases in the middle. CDR3 size: 13 residues. Germline values: CDR1 LNHDA, CDR2 SQIVND (reference sequence). CDR3 nucleotide sequence: TGTGCCAGTAGTAGCCGCACGAACACTGAAGCTTTCTTT. Translated, it gives CASSSRTNTEAFF.

The gene calls are TRBV2 and TRBJ2-1; D gene unclear. The germline CDR1 and CDR2 sequences are SNHLY and FYNNEI. The CDR3 contains 11 residues. V lost 8 bases and J lost 10, with 12 bases in between. CDR3 DNA sequence: TGTGCCAGCTACTTGTTCCCCGAGCAGTTCTTC. It yields the protein CASYLFPEQFF. Together with reference TRBV2 and TRBJ2-1, the CDR3 gives the full variable domain: EPEVTQTPSHQVTQMGQEVILRCVPISNHLYFYWYRQILGQKVEFLVSFYNNEISEKSEIFDDQFSVERPDGSNFTLKIRSTKLEDSAMYFCASYLFPEQFFGPGTRLTVL.

The chain joins TRBV7-3 to TRBJ2-5, with D hard to call. Germline CDR1 is SGHTA and CDR2 is FQGTGA. The CDR3 is made up of 13 amino acids. V gave up 2 bases and J gave up 5 bases, with 9 bases separating them. CDR3 bases: TGTGCCAGCAGCTTATCCTCAGAGGAGACCCAGTACTTC. Amino acid sequence: CASSLSSEETQYF.

This chain uses TRBV7-6 with TRBJ2-1, with 8 bases matching TRBD2. Germline lookup yields CDR1 SGHVS and CDR2 FNYEAQ. The CDR3 is made up of 14 amino acids. J gave up 5 bases and V 7 bases, and 7 bases lay outside the gene matches. CDR3 coding DNA: TGTGCCAGCAAACGGCGGGGGGCCGACAATGAGCAGTTCTTC. This gives the protein CASKRRGADNEQFF.